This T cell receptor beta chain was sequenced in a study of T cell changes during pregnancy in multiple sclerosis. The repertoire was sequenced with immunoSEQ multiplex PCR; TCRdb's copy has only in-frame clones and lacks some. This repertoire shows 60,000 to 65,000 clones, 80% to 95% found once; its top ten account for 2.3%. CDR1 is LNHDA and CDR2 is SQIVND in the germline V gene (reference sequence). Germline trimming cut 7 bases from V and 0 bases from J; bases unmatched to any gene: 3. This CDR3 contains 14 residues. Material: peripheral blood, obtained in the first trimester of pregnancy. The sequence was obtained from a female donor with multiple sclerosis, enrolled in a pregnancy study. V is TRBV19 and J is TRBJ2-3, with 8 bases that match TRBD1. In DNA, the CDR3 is TGTGCCAGTACCCGGGACAGGAGCACAGATACGCAGTATTTT. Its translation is CASTRDRSTDTQYF.